Below are 9 T cell receptor beta chains sequenced from a single sample in a study of blood T cell repertoires in COVID-19. Profiled with immunoSEQ multiplex PCR; TCRdb holds only in-frame clones, not every one. Of around 110,000 clones listed, just over 90% are singletons. Specimen: peripheral blood. The origin of the receptors is a woman younger than 45 with acute or convalescent COVID-19.

The rearrangement uses TRBV12-3 or TRBV12-4 and TRBJ1-2; D uncertain. Trimming pared 6 bases from V and 1 base from J, leaving 6 bases between. This CDR3 spans 12 amino acids. The CDR3 sequence: CASRGLNYGYTF. The CDR3 nucleotides are TGTGCCAGCAGGGGCCTTAACTATGGCTACACCTTC.

This chain links TRBV5-1 with TRBJ2-2, with 8 bases aligning to TRBD2. V dropped 4 bases and J dropped 1; count of bases not matched to a gene: 3. The CDR3 loop spans 15 amino acids. Germline loops: CDR1 SGHRS, CDR2 YFSETQ. CDR3 nucleotides: TGCGCCAGCAGCCTCAGCGGGAGGAACACCGGGGAGCTGTTTTTT. This encodes CASSLSGRNTGELFF. Using reference TRBV5-1 and TRBJ2-2 for the parts outside the CDR3, the full variable domain is KAGVTQTPRYLIKTRGQQVTLSCSPISGHRSVSWYQQTPGQGLQFLFEYFSETQRNKGNFPGRFSGRQFSNSRSEMNVSTLELGDSALYLCASSLSGRNTGELFFGEGSRLTVL.

This rearrangement joins TRBV28 to TRBJ2-7; 9 bases agree with TRBD1. J was trimmed by 4 bases and V by 4 bases; bases with no gene match: 5. Germline values: CDR1 MDHEN, CDR2 SYDVKM. This CDR3 comprises 14 residues. CDR3 loop: CASSSGDREYEQYF. For the CDR3, the DNA is TGTGCCAGCAGTTCTGGGGACAGGGAATACGAGCAGTACTTC. Together with reference TRBV28 and TRBJ2-7, the CDR3 gives the full variable domain: DVKVTQSSRYLVKRTGEKVFLECVQDMDHENMFWYRQDPGLGLRLIYFSYDVKMKEKGDIPEGYSVSREKKERFSLILESASTNQTSMYLCASSSGDREYEQYFGPGTRLTVT.

CDR3 bases: TGTGCCAGCAGTGCTTTCAGGGACAGGGACCAAAACGGCTATGGCTACACCTTC. It is translated as CASSAFRDRDQNGYGYTF. The rearrangement uses TRBV25-1 and TRBJ1-2; 9 bases line up with TRBD1. The CDR3 length is 18 residues. Germline V lookup: CDR1 MGHDK, CDR2 SYGVNS. Trimming cost V 4 bases and J 4 bases; bases outside gene matches: 16.

Only one count was recorded for this clone. The chain uses TRBV10-3 and TRBJ1-2, with 7 bases that match TRBD1. This CDR3 contains 12 residues. Germline lookup yields CDR1 ENHRY and CDR2 SYGVKD. Trimming took 10 bases from V and 4 from J; bases not matched to a gene: 6. The CDR3 loop reads CATSQGSYGYTF. The CDR3 DNA sequence: TGTGCCACGTCACAGGGGTCCTATGGCTACACCTTC.

V and J are TRBV4-3 and TRBJ2-3; no clear D gene. Germline values: CDR1 LGHNA, CDR2 YSLEER. The CDR3 runs to 16 residues. V was pared by 4 bases and J by 0 bases, with 14 bases between. CDR3 region: CASSPSPAQSTDTQYF. As DNA, the CDR3 is TGCGCCAGCAGCCCGTCCCCTGCACAAAGCACAGATACGCAGTATTTT.

This chain connects TRBV7-8 to TRBJ1-6; D remains unclear. Germline CDR1 SGHVS, CDR2 FQNEAQ. Trimming cost V 5 bases and J 8 bases, with 22 bases left between them. The length of the CDR3 is 17 residues. The CDR3 nucleotides are TGTGCCAGCAGCCCCCTCCAAGGTGCGGGAGGGCATTCACCCCTCCACTTT. It is translated as CASSPLQGAGGHSPLHF.

The rearrangement uses TRBV28 and TRBJ1-5; D is unresolved. From germline, CDR1 is MDHEN and CDR2 SYDVKM. V lost 3 bases to trimming and J lost 2 bases, with 8 bases between them. The CDR3 is 14 amino acids. CDR3 protein: CASSFVQRNQPQHF. CDR3 bases: TGTGCCAGCAGTTTTGTACAGCGCAATCAGCCCCAGCATTTT.

The CDR3 region has the DNA TGTGCCAGCAGCTCCGGACAGGGGCGGGAAAACATTCAGTACTTC. Amino acids: CASSSGQGRENIQYF. The chain couples TRBV5-4 to TRBJ2-4; TRBD1 aligns across 9 bases. CDR1 is SGHNT, CDR2 YYREEE, per germline (reference sequence). The CDR3 has 15 residues. With 3 bases clipped from V and 5 bases from J, the junction kept 6 bases outside the gene matches.